The clone carrying this T cell receptor (beta chain) was counted only a few times. Its antigen is still unknown. After constant-region reverse-primer amplification, full-length variable regions underwent semi-nested PCR with Nested Universal Primer A. TCRdb analysed the 5' RACE reads with MiXCR anew, one entry per CDR3 protein. The sample includes roughly 56,000 distinct CDR3 sequences, roughly 30% of them seen just once. Naive CD4+ T cells were purified with Tregs depleted by CD25. Broader study findings: Greatest tumor Treg TCR overlap was with tumor naive CD4+ cells.

Per germline, CDR1 LGHDT and CDR2 YNNKEL (reference sequence). This CDR3 contains 14 residues. J lost 7 bases, V lost 5 bases, and 8 bases had no gene match. The origin of this receptor is a female donor with breast cancer. Sequencing was done on a sample of tumor-infiltrating naive CD4+ T cells sorted from the breast tumor. Documented subset: naive CD4+ T cells, CD4+CD45RA+CD25-. V gene TRBV3-1 combines with J gene TRBJ1-2; 9 nucleotides align to TRBD1. The CDR3, as DNA: TGTGCCAGCAGCGTCGGGACAGGGAGTCGTGGCTACACCTTC. Amino acid sequence: CASSVGTGSRGYTF.